This T cell receptor beta chain comes out of a study of cytomegalovirus exposure and HLA in healthy donors (dated by TCRdb to 2015 to 2018). At the level of the whole study: The 650 to 800 repertoires of the first cohort and the 110 or so validation repertoires were produced on the same platform, according to a later analysis. The aim of the study was to test whether cataloging public T cell receptors could identify signatures of past pathogen exposure. A separate validation cohort of over a hundred different subjects was used in addition to the roughly 620-subject first cohort. To predict cytomegalovirus infection status, the study brought together high-throughput TCR immunosequencing, statistical association of individual TCRs with disease status, and machine learning.

The research as a whole found: All 120 or so repertoires were used to score co-occurrence in the validation cohort in a later analysis, because that analysis had no HLA typing for the cohort. The authors suggested that the approach could potentially be generalized to other disease states and immunological phenotypes. The classifier was reported to diagnose cytomegalovirus status with high specificity and sensitivity in both the original and validation cohorts. Most TCR sequences were seen in very few donors, while some public TCRs were found in many individuals. Subsequent analysis determined that TCRs grouped into clusters in the first cohort also showed a tendency toward co-occurrence across the roughly 110 validation repertoires, and about 93% of cluster scores exceeded 0. The study listed approximately 150 TCR beta chains as associated with cytomegalovirus. In vitro tests confirmed that a few of the cytomegalovirus-associated TCR beta chains recognize cytomegalovirus antigens.

Separate from the roughly 700-subject first cohort, the validation cohort of 120 subjects was the group to which the donors belonged. On this clone itself: Its antigen is still unknown. Base qualities are missing; no much larger clone stands one base away.

From the cysteine up to the phenylalanine, the CDR3 has a length of 15 residues. Just CDR3 DNA is preserved here, 45 bases in frame from base 1. V and J lose 2 bases and 5 bases, and a span of 15 bases separates them. Based on the germline V gene, the CDR1 and CDR2 sequences are LGHNT and FRNRAP. Library generation was performed with the immunoSEQ multiplex PCR assay. As for the original processing: A statistical classification framework was built for diagnosing cytomegalovirus status from the catalog of TCR beta chain sequences. TCRdb stores this immuneACCESS table with in-frame sequences only. Part of the clones is absent; in the studies checked, under half of the shortfall reflects unresolved V genes, and no reason is known for the rest. V and J calls plus clone size are reproduced from that table; the DNA served to infer D and trimming. The sample table contains roughly 120,000 clones; only one count was recorded for about 85% of them. 2% to 2.5% of the sample belongs to the ten largest clones.

The sample comprised PBMCs. The sequence came from a woman aged 30 to 39 in good health and CMV-seronegative. The sequence joins TRBV12-5 to TRBJ2-5, and TRBD1 may be the D gene, going by 6 matching bases. This receptor carries the CDR3 CASGLRAGDLETQYF. DNA sequence: TGTGCTAGTGGTTTGAGAGCAGGGGATTTGGAGACCCAGTACTTC. When the CDR3 is completed using the reference TRBV12-5 and TRBJ2-5 genes on either side, the full variable domain is DARVTQTPRHKVTEMGQEVTMRCQPILGHNTVFWYRQTMMQGLELLAYFRNRAPLDDSGMPKDRFSAEMPDATLATLKIQPSEPRDSAVYFCASGLRAGDLETQYFGPGTRLLVL.